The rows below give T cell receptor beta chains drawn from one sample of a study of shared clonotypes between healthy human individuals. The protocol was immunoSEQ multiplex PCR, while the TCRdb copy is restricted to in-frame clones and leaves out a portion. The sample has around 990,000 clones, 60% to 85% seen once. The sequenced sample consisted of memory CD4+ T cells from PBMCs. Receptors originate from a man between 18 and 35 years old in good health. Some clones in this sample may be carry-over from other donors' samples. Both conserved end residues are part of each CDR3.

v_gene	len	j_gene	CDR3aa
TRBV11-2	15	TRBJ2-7	CASRRLAGGRGEQYF
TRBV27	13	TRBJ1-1	CASRKNGNTEAFF
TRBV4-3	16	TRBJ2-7	CASSQPKKKSLYEQYF
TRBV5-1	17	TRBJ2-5	CASSRGTSGLNQETQYF
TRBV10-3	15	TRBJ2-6	CAISEISSGANVLTF
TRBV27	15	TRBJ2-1	CASRPYQGSYNEQFF
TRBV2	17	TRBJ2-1	CASSEAPVAGAGNEQFF
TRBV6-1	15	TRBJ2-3	CASSESPGGRNTQYF
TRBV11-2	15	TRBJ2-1	CASSFGTSSYNEQFF
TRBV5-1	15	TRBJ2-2	CASSLAATNTGELFF
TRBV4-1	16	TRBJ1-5	CASSPGYRAGNQPQHF
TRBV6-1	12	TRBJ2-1	CASRRTRDEQFF
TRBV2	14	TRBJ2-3	CASSRQVSTDTQYF
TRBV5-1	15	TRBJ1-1	CASSLSGTLNTEAFF
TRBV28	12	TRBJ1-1	CASSPDRRGAHF
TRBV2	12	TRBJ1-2	CASSDRGYGYTF
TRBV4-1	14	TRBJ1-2	CASSLHRANYGYTF
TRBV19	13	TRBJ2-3	CASSIGSADTQYF
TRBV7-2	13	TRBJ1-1	CASSLSFSPEAFF
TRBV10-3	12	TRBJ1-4	CAISAEPGQLFF
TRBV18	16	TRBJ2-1	CASSPQMDRGRHEQFF
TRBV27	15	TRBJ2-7	CASSFGLAGTYEQYF
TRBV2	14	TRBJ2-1	CASTEREGPNEQFF
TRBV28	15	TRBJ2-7	CASCPPSRGPNEQYF
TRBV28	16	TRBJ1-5	CASLPYGAGSNQPQHF
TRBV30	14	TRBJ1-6	CALRTGTGGSPLHF
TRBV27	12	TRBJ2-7	CASVSGGFEQYF
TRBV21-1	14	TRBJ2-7	CASSQGVQGAEQYF
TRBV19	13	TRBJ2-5	CASRREGRETQYF
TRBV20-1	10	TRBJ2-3	CSAEGGPQYF
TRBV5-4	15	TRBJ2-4	CASSPPAGATNIQYF
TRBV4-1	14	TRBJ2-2	CASRSGLNAGELFF
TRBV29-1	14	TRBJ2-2	CSAVGQRNTGELFF
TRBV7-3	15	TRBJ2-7	CASSAAGTSSYEQYF
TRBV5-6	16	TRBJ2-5	CASSLRVGRGGETQYF